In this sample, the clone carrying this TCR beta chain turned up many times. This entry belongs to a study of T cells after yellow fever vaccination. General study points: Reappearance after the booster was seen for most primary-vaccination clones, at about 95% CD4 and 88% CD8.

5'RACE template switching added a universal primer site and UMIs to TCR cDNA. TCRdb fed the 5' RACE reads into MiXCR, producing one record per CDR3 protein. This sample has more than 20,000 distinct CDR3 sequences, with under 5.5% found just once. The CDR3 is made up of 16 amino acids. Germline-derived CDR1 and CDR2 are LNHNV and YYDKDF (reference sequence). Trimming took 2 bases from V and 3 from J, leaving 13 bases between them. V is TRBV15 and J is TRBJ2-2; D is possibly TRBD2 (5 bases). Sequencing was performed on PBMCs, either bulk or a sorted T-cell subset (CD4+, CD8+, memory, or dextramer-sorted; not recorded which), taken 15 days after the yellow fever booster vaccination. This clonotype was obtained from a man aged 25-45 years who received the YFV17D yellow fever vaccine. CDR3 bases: TGTGCCACCAGCAGATGGGGAGCCGTGCACACCGGGGAGCTGTTTTTT. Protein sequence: CATSRWGAVHTGELFF.